This is a list of T cell receptor delta chains from one sample in a study of Vδ1+ human thymocytes. TCRdb re-processed the multiplex PCR reads using CATT. The data hold under 85,000 delta-chain clones, with around 30% observed a single time. Source material: Vdelta1+ gamma-delta thymocytes from the thymus. All receptors come from a boy under two years old who had congenital heart surgery. CDR3s include the opening cysteine and the closing phenylalanine or tryptophan. The D gene is left open where the match is weak. Size tells how often a clone was seen (once, few, many) or the class of an expanded clone, and some rows leave it out.

size: NA
D: TRDD3
V: TRDV1
J: TRDJ1
CDR3: CALGEPLLGTGGSYTDKLIF
DNA: TGTGCTCTTGGGGAACCCCTCTTGGGAACTGGGGGCTCATACACCGATAAACTCATCTTT

size: NA
D: NA
V: TRDV1
J: TRDJ1
CDR3: CALGDPRTDKLIF
DNA: TGTGCTCTTGGGGACCCCCGGACCGATAAACTCATCTTT

size: few
D: NA
V: TRDV1
J: TRDJ1
CDR3: CALGEVPLLTIQLIF
DNA: TGTGCTCTTGGGGAAGTTCCTCTACTTACGATTCAACTCATCTTT

size: NA
D: TRDD3
V: TRDV1
J: TRDJ1
CDR3: CALGEPRPLTGGIYTDKLIF
DNA: TGTGCTCTTGGGGAACCAAGACCCCTTACTGGGGGAATTTACACCGATAAACTCATCTTT

size: NA
D: TRDD3
V: TRDV1
J: TRDJ1
CDR3: CALGLLRYSYTGGPTATSDKLIF
DNA: TGTGCTCTTGGCCTCCTACGCTACTCCTATACTGGGGGGCCCACTGCGACATCGGATAAACTCATCTTT

size: few
D: TRDD3
V: TRDV1
J: TRDJ1
CDR3: CALGKFPRLGDLVETDKLIF
DNA: TGTGCTCTTGGGAAATTTCCGAGGCTGGGGGATCTTGTCGAGACGGATAAACTCATCTTT

size: NA
D: TRDD3
V: TRDV1
J: TRDJ1
CDR3: CALGELPFRSGGWEIYDKLIF
DNA: TGTGCTCTTGGGGAACTGCCTTTCCGATCTGGGGGATGGGAAATCTACGATAAACTCATCTTT

size: NA
D: TRDD3
V: TRDV1
J: TRDJ1
CDR3: CALGELTVLAYWGTIYTDKLIF
DNA: TGTGCTCTTGGGGAACTAACGGTCCTTGCGTACTGGGGGACCATTTACACCGATAAACTCATCTTT

size: few
D: TRDD3
V: TRDV1
J: TRDJ1
CDR3: CALGERAGPTRTGGYAFPDKLIF
DNA: TGTGCTCTTGGGGAACGGGCGGGTCCTACCCGTACTGGGGGATACGCTTTTCCCGATAAACTCATCTTT

size: NA
D: NA
V: TRDV1
J: TRDJ1
CDR3: CALGDFVPRANWVSTDKLIF
DNA: TGTGCTCTTGGGGACTTCGTTCCCCGCGCAAATTGGGTCTCTACCGATAAACTCATCTTT

size: few
D: NA
V: TRDV2
J: TRDJ1
CDR3: CACDTRHDTGDKLIF
DNA: TGTGCCTGTGACACCCGTCATGATACGGGCGATAAACTCATCTTT

size: NA
D: NA
V: TRDV1
J: TRDJ1
CDR3: CALGEPSPSFLTGGYTDKLIF
DNA: TGTGCTCTTGGGGAACCCTCGCCTTCCTTCCTTACTGGGGGGTACACCGATAAACTCATCTTT

size: few
D: NA
V: TRDV1
J: TRDJ1
CDR3: CALGEPTTSTRSGEELVKLIF
DNA: TGTGCTCTTGGGGAACCCACGACCAGTACGAGATCGGGGGAAGAGTTGGTTAAACTCATCTTT

size: once
D: NA
V: TRDV1
J: TRDJ1
CDR3: CALGVCLPTPDWGTCDKLIF
DNA: TGTGCTCTTGGGGTCTGCCTTCCTACTCCCGACTGGGGGACCTGTGATAAACTCATCTTT

size: NA
D: TRDD2
V: TRDV1
J: TRDJ1
CDR3: CALGELWPSYKILGTTEDKLIF
DNA: TGTGCTCTTGGGGAACTCTGGCCTTCCTATAAGATTCTGGGGACCACGGAAGATAAACTCATCTTT

size: NA
D: TRDD3
V: TRDV1
J: TRDJ1
CDR3: CALGELLPSCCTGGIYTDKLIF
DNA: TGTGCTCTTGGGGAACTTCTTCCTTCCTGTTGTACTGGGGGAATCTACACCGATAAACTCATCTTT

size: few
D: TRDD3
V: TRDV1
J: TRDJ1
CDR3: CALGELGSLGDRFCTDKLIF
DNA: TGTGCTCTTGGGGAACTTGGAAGCCTGGGGGATAGGTTCTGCACCGATAAACTCATCTTT

size: NA
D: NA
V: TRDV1
J: TRDJ1
CDR3: CALGEGGNLPIGWGMYTDKLIF
DNA: TGTGCTCTTGGGGAGGGGGGAAACCTTCCTATCGGCTGGGGGATGTACACCGATAAACTCATCTTT